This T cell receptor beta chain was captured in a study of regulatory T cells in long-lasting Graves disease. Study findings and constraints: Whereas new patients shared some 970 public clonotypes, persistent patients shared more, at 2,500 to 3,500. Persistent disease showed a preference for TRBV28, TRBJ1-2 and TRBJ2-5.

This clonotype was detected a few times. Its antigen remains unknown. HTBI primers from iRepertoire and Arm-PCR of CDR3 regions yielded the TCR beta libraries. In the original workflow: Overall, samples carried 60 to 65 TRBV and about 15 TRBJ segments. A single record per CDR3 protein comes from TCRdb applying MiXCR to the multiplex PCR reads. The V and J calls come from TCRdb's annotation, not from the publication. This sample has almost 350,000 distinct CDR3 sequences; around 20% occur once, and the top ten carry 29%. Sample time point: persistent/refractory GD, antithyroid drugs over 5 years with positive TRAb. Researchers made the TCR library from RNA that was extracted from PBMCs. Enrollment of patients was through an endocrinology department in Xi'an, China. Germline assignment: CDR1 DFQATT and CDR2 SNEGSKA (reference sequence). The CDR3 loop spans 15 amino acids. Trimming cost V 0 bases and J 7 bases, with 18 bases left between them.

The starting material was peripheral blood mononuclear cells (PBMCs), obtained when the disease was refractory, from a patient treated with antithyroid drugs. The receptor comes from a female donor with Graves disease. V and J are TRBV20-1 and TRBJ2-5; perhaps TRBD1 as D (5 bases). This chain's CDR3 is CSAREQARKSGTQYF. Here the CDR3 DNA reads TGCAGTGCTAGAGAACAGGCCAGGAAAAGTGGGACCCAGTACTTC.